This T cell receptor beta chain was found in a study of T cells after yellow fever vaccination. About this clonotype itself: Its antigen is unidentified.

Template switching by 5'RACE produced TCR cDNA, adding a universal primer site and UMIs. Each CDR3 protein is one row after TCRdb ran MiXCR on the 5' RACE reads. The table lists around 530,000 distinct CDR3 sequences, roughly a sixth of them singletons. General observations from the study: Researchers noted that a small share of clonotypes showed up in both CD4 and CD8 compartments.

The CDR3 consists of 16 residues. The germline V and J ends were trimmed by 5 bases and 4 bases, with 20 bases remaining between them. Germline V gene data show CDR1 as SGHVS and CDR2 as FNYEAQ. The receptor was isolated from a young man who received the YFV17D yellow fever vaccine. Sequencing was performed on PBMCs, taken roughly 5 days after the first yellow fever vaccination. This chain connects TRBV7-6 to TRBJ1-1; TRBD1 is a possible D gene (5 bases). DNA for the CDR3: TGTGCCAGCAGCCCGGGGCGGAGGGGAGGTGGCACTGAAGCTTTCTTT. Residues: CASSPGRRGGGTEAFF.